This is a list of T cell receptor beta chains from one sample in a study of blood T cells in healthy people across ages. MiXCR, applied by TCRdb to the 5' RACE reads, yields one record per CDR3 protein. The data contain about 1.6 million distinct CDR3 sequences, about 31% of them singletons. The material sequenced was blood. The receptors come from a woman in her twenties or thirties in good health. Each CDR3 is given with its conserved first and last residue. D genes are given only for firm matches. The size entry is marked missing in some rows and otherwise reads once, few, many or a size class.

CDR3 protein: CALRETTGEFYNEQFF
CDR3 DNA: TGTGCCCTTAGAGAAACAACAGGGGAGTTCTACAATGAGCAGTTCTTC
J gene: TRBJ2-1
clone size: .
V gene: TRBV2
D gene: TRBD1

CDR3 protein: CASETGLAYEQYF
CDR3 DNA: TGTGCCAGCGAGACAGGGCTCGCCTACGAGCAGTACTTC
J gene: TRBJ2-7
clone size: few
V gene: TRBV6-1
D gene: TRBD1

CDR3 protein: CASSPAGEFGRPHHF
CDR3 DNA: TGCGCCAGCAGCCCGGCAGGGGAATTTGGGCGACCCCACCACTTT
J gene: TRBJ1-6
clone size: .
V gene: TRBV5-1
D gene: .

CDR3 protein: CASSRQQGSYEQYF
CDR3 DNA: TGTGCCAGCAGCAGACAACAGGGCTCGTACGAGCAGTACTTC
J gene: TRBJ2-7
clone size: .
V gene: TRBV9
D gene: .

CDR3 protein: CASSLGSRGGRGETQYF
CDR3 DNA: TGTGCCAGCAGTTTAGGGTCGCGCGGGGGACGGGGAGAGACCCAGTACTTC
J gene: TRBJ2-5
clone size: .
V gene: TRBV12-3/TRBV12-4
D gene: TRBD2

CDR3 protein: CASSPGGTAYSNQPQHF
CDR3 DNA: TGTGCCAGCAGTCCAGGGGGGACAGCTTATAGCAATCAGCCCCAGCATTTT
J gene: TRBJ1-5
clone size: .
V gene: TRBV12-3/TRBV12-4
D gene: TRBD1

CDR3 protein: CAGIRGEGETQYF
CDR3 DNA: TGTGCCGGTATCAGGGGGGAGGGTGAGACCCAGTACTTC
J gene: TRBJ2-5
clone size: .
V gene: TRBV6-1
D gene: .

CDR3 protein: CAISRDRGRQETQYF
CDR3 DNA: TGTGCCATCAGCCGGGACAGGGGGAGACAAGAGACCCAGTACTTC
J gene: TRBJ2-5
clone size: many
V gene: TRBV10-3
D gene: TRBD1

CDR3 protein: CASSLRPGTYRDGYTF
CDR3 DNA: TGTGCCAGCAGCTTACGCCCCGGGACATACAGGGATGGCTACACCTTC
J gene: TRBJ1-2
clone size: .
V gene: TRBV11-2
D gene: .

CDR3 protein: CASSFSSDEVYNEQFF
CDR3 DNA: TGTGCCAGCAGTTTCTCTAGCGACGAGGTCTACAATGAGCAGTTCTTC
J gene: TRBJ2-1
clone size: .
V gene: TRBV27
D gene: .

CDR3 protein: CSASLGQNSYEQYF
CDR3 DNA: TGCAGTGCTAGTTTGGGACAGAATTCCTACGAGCAGTACTTC
J gene: TRBJ2-7
clone size: few
V gene: TRBV20-1
D gene: TRBD1

CDR3 protein: CSARLTFGGNSPLHF
CDR3 DNA: TGCAGTGCTAGATTGACGTTCGGGGGTAATTCACCCCTCCACTTT
J gene: TRBJ1-6
clone size: .
V gene: TRBV20-1
D gene: .

CDR3 protein: CASSLPGTSGARSPYNEQFF
CDR3 DNA: TGCGCCAGCAGCTTACCCGGGACTAGCGGGGCCAGGAGCCCCTACAATGAGCAGTTCTTC
J gene: TRBJ2-1
clone size: .
V gene: TRBV5-1
D gene: TRBD2

CDR3 protein: CASNVLGTEAFF
CDR3 DNA: TGTGCCAGCAACGTCCTTGGCACTGAAGCTTTCTTT
J gene: TRBJ1-1
clone size: few
V gene: TRBV2
D gene: .

CDR3 protein: CASSQTGLAGGTQYF
CDR3 DNA: TGTGCCAGCAGCCAAACGGGACTAGCGGGAGGGACCCAGTACTTC
J gene: TRBJ2-5
clone size: .
V gene: TRBV3-1
D gene: TRBD2

CDR3 protein: CSARVGTLDTQYF
CDR3 DNA: TGCAGTGCTAGAGTTGGTACCCTAGATACGCAGTATTTT
J gene: TRBJ2-3
clone size: few
V gene: TRBV20-1
D gene: .

CDR3 protein: CASSRPSQGNQPQHF
CDR3 DNA: TGTGCCAGCAGCCGACCCTCGCAGGGGAATCAGCCCCAGCATTTT
J gene: TRBJ1-5
clone size: few
V gene: TRBV6-2/TRBV6-3
D gene: .

CDR3 protein: CASSQDQGLAFYEQYF
CDR3 DNA: TGTGCCAGCAGCCAAGATCAAGGACTAGCGTTCTACGAGCAGTACTTC
J gene: TRBJ2-7
clone size: few
V gene: TRBV3-1
D gene: TRBD2

CDR3 protein: CSLRKPSYNEQFF
CDR3 DNA: TGCAGCCTTCGCAAACCGTCCTACAATGAGCAGTTCTTC
J gene: TRBJ2-1
clone size: many
V gene: TRBV29-1
D gene: .

CDR3 protein: CASSLGSRFGYTF
CDR3 DNA: TGTGCCAGCAGTTTAGGATCGAGGTTTGGCTACACCTTC
J gene: TRBJ1-2
clone size: .
V gene: TRBV27
D gene: .

CDR3 protein: CASSAQSQPSGRRNEQFF
CDR3 DNA: TGTGCCAGCAGCGCACAGAGCCAACCTAGCGGGAGACGGAATGAGCAGTTCTTC
J gene: TRBJ2-1
clone size: few
V gene: TRBV21-1
D gene: .

CDR3 protein: CASSESLAGGVTDTQYF
CDR3 DNA: TGCGCCAGCAGTGAGTCCCTAGCGGGAGGGGTCACAGATACGCAGTATTTT
J gene: TRBJ2-3
clone size: once
V gene: TRBV10-2
D gene: TRBD2

CDR3 protein: CASSSPGRNEKLFF
CDR3 DNA: TGCGCCAGCAGCAGCCCAGGTCGCAATGAAAAACTGTTTTTT
J gene: TRBJ1-4
clone size: .
V gene: TRBV4-1
D gene: .

CDR3 protein: CASSLNRDRSTDTQYF
CDR3 DNA: TGCGCCAGCAGTTTAAACCGGGACAGAAGCACAGATACGCAGTATTTT
J gene: TRBJ2-3
clone size: few
V gene: TRBV5-1
D gene: TRBD1

CDR3 protein: CASSAGTLYNSPLHF
CDR3 DNA: TGTGCCAGCAGTGCCGGGACACTCTATAATTCACCCCTCCACTTT
J gene: TRBJ1-6
clone size: .
V gene: TRBV6-1
D gene: .

CDR3 protein: CASRPPISSMNTEAFF
CDR3 DNA: TGTGCCAGCAGACCCCCCATTTCATCTATGAACACTGAAGCTTTCTTT
J gene: TRBJ1-1
clone size: .
V gene: TRBV12-3/TRBV12-4
D gene: .

CDR3 protein: CASSFRGPEGEQYF
CDR3 DNA: TGTGCCAGCAGCTTCAGAGGACCAGAGGGCGAGCAGTACTTC
J gene: TRBJ2-7
clone size: few
V gene: TRBV13
D gene: .

CDR3 protein: CASSRPTGTATYEQYF
CDR3 DNA: TGTGCCAGCAGCCGACCAACCGGGACAGCGACCTACGAGCAGTACTTC
J gene: TRBJ2-7
clone size: .
V gene: TRBV6-1
D gene: TRBD1

CDR3 protein: CASSSLAGASTDTRYF
CDR3 DNA: TGTGCCAGCAGTTCGCTAGCGGGGGCTAGCACAGATACGCGGTATTTT
J gene: TRBJ2-3
clone size: .
V gene: TRBV27
D gene: TRBD2

CDR3 protein: CASSVGDRGRAEAFF
CDR3 DNA: TGTGCCAGCAGCGTAGGGGACAGGGGAAGGGCTGAAGCTTTCTTT
J gene: TRBJ1-1
clone size: .
V gene: TRBV9
D gene: TRBD1

CDR3 protein: CASSFAGEAKNIQYF
CDR3 DNA: TGTGCCAGCAGCTTTGCAGGAGAAGCCAAAAACATTCAGTACTTC
J gene: TRBJ2-4
clone size: .
V gene: TRBV7-9
D gene: .

CDR3 protein: CASSDRGAGTGTQYF
CDR3 DNA: TGTGCCAGCAGTGACCGGGGGGCAGGCACAGGTACGCAGTATTTT
J gene: TRBJ2-3
clone size: .
V gene: TRBV6-1
D gene: .

CDR3 protein: CASSKYRVGTQYF
CDR3 DNA: TGTGCCAGCAGCAAATACAGGGTAGGGACCCAGTACTTC
J gene: TRBJ2-5
clone size: .
V gene: TRBV21-1
D gene: .

CDR3 protein: CASSYSTGHRSYEQYF
CDR3 DNA: TGTGCCAGCAGTTACTCGACTGGGCATAGGTCCTACGAGCAGTACTTC
J gene: TRBJ2-7
clone size: .
V gene: TRBV6-5
D gene: .

CDR3 protein: CSAGLVDYNEQFF
CDR3 DNA: TGCAGTGCCGGACTAGTCGACTACAATGAGCAGTTCTTC
J gene: TRBJ2-1
clone size: .
V gene: TRBV20-1
D gene: TRBD2

CDR3 protein: CASSFHRTGGAPYEQYF
CDR3 DNA: TGTGCCAGCAGTTTTCATCGGACAGGGGGTGCCCCCTACGAGCAGTACTTC
J gene: TRBJ2-7
clone size: .
V gene: TRBV27
D gene: TRBD1

CDR3 protein: CASSLTGVANEKLFF
CDR3 DNA: TGCGCCAGCAGCTTAACAGGGGTGGCTAATGAAAAACTGTTTTTT
J gene: TRBJ1-4
clone size: .
V gene: TRBV5-1
D gene: TRBD1

CDR3 protein: CASSQDASSKAGELFF
CDR3 DNA: TGTGCCAGCAGCCAAGACGCTAGCAGTAAGGCCGGGGAGCTGTTTTTT
J gene: TRBJ2-2
clone size: .
V gene: TRBV4-2
D gene: .

CDR3 protein: CASSSGLAPPYEQYF
CDR3 DNA: TGTGCCAGCAGTTCTGGACTAGCGCCTCCCTACGAGCAGTACTTC
J gene: TRBJ2-7
clone size: .
V gene: TRBV27
D gene: TRBD2

CDR3 protein: CSAPPKGPRGYEQYF
CDR3 DNA: TGCAGTGCCCCCCCAAAGGGTCCCCGAGGCTACGAGCAGTACTTC
J gene: TRBJ2-7
clone size: .
V gene: TRBV20-1
D gene: .

CDR3 protein: CSAPTEDSFNEQFF
CDR3 DNA: TGCAGTGCCCCGACCGAAGACTCATTCAATGAGCAGTTCTTC
J gene: TRBJ2-1
clone size: few
V gene: TRBV20-1
D gene: .

CDR3 protein: CASSPDGVADQETQYF
CDR3 DNA: TGTGCCAGCAGCCCCGATGGGGTGGCAGACCAAGAGACCCAGTACTTC
J gene: TRBJ2-5
clone size: .
V gene: TRBV28
D gene: .